This entry concerns a single TCR beta chain. In germline, CDR1 is SGHNT, CDR2 YYREEE (reference sequence). This CDR3 comprises 13 residues. V lost 4 bases to trimming and J lost 4 bases; unmatched junction nucleotides: 4. The authors' processing: Counts of nucleated cells, estimated from reference gene primer amplification, were obtained. Clones were read by immunoSEQ multiplex PCR, and TCRdb kept only the in-frame ones, dropping some. The DNA was the basis for D and trimming; V, J and clone size are from that table. The profile shows some 110,000 clones, roughly 82% of them singletons. The sample belongs to a study of blood T cell repertoires in COVID-19. Study information: Samples of COVID-19 (acute and convalescent) were obtained from the United States, Italy and Spain. The analysed material was cDNA or gDNA that came from T cells, B-cell-depleted T cells, or PBMCs.

The sequence derives from a man aged 55 to 69 with acute or convalescent COVID-19. The sequencing input was peripheral blood. The chain combines TRBV5-4 with TRBJ1-2; 7 positions agree with TRBD1. CDR3 DNA: TGTGCCAGCAGCGCCGGGACAGCCTATGGCTACACCTTC. Amino acid sequence: CASSAGTAYGYTF.